The 25 T cell receptor beta chains given below trace back to one sample, sequenced in a study of regulatory T cells in long-lasting Graves disease. The time point denotes: newly diagnosed GD, antithyroid drugs for less than 3 months. From RNA extracted from PBMCs, the TCR library was made. Sequencing libraries for TCR beta were prepared with iRepertoire HTBI primers and Arm-PCR of CDR3 regions. TCRdb ran MiXCR on the multiplex PCR reads and lists one entry per CDR3 protein. The sample consists of approximately 310,000 distinct CDR3 sequences, about 20% of them appearing once. The sequencing used peripheral blood mononuclear cells (PBMCs), collected at new diagnosis, from a patient treated with antithyroid drugs. The receptors were gathered from a female donor with Graves disease.

Ten or more counts support this clonotype. V and J are TRBV6-1 and TRBJ1-6, with TRBD1 matching over 9 bases. CDR1 is MNHNS and CDR2 is SASEGT in the germline V gene. Losses at the gene ends were 4 bases for V and 7 bases for J; bases not matched to a gene: 11. The CDR3 has 17 residues. As DNA, the CDR3 is TGTGCCAGCAGTGCCCGGGGACAGGGAAGCCTAAATTCACCCCTCCACTTT. Translation: CASSARGQGSLNSPLHF.

Worth noting for this clonotype: A read error likely explains this, since a far larger clone differs by one base. The chain uses TRBV6-1 and TRBJ2-7; TRBD1 matches at 9 bases. The CDR3 runs to 16 residues. Germline assignment: CDR1 MNHNS and CDR2 SASEGT. The V segment lost 1 base and the J segment 4 bases; nucleotides outside the gene matches: 8. CDR3: CASSEVGGTGWYEQYF. CDR3 sequence (DNA): TGTGCCAGCAGTGAAGTGGGGGGGACAGGGTGGTACGAGCAGTACTTC.

A few counts support this clonotype. This sequence joins TRBV2 and TRBJ2-7; D gene ambiguous. V was shortened by 7 bases and J by 5 bases, with 9 bases between the two germline ends. This CDR3 has 11 amino acids. The germline V gene has CDR1 SNHLY and CDR2 FYNNEI. CDR3 DNA sequence: TGTGCCAGCACGATTGGGGACGAGCAGTACTTC. Its protein product is CASTIGDEQYF.

To note about this clonotype: The junction shows a germline mismatch at one end, possibly a read error. The genes are TRBV11-1 and TRBJ2-3; 16 bases are a match to TRBD2. Germline CDR1 is SGHAT and CDR2 is FQDESV (reference sequence). The CDR3 has 20 amino acids. CDR3 amino acids: CASSSGLAGGFPFSTDTQYF. CDR3 nucleotides: TGCGCCAGCAGCTCGGGACTAGCGGGAGGGTTCCCCTTTAGCACAGATACGCAGTATTTT.

The gene calls are TRBV3-1 and TRBJ2-2; D is tentatively TRBD1 or TRBD2 (6 bases each). CDR1 LGHDT and CDR2 YNNKEL come from the germline V gene (reference sequence). V was clipped by 1 base and J by 0 bases, with 12 bases between them. CDR3 size: 17 residues. The CDR3 DNA reads as TGTGCCAGCAGCCAAGGATTGGGGGGCCCGAACACCGGGGAGCTGTTTTTT. Translating it yields CASSQGLGGPNTGELFF.

The chain couples TRBV5-4 to TRBJ2-7; TRBD2 matches at 8 bases. The J segment lost 5 bases and the V segment lost 6 bases, leaving 4 bases of the junction unmatched. The germline V gene encodes CDR1 SGHNT and CDR2 YYREEE (reference sequence). This CDR3 is built from 12 residues. The CDR3 is CASTRAGDEQYF. The CDR3, as DNA: TGTGCCAGCACCAGAGCGGGAGACGAGCAGTACTTC.

In this sample, this clonotype turned up a few times. A read error may explain this, as a much larger clone is one base away. The gene calls are TRBV6-5 and TRBJ1-4; a weak D match, TRBD1 (5 bases). Trimming removed 2 bases at V and 10 bases at J, with 23 bases between. This CDR3 is 17 amino acids long. Germline V gene sequence: CDR1 MNHEY, CDR2 SVGAGI. Here the CDR3 reads CASSYGRLRGNLIKLFF. The CDR3, as DNA: TGTGCCAGCAGTTACGGGCGACTGAGGGGTAATTTGATAAAACTGTTTTTT.

This clonotype showed up just a few times. This clone may be a read error of a much larger clone one base away. V is TRBV27 and J is TRBJ1-2, with D perhaps TRBD1 (6 bases). V was clipped by 4 bases and J by 7 bases, with 13 bases between them. Per germline, CDR1 MNHEY and CDR2 SMNVEV (reference sequence). This CDR3 has 13 residues. For the CDR3, the DNA is TGTGCCAGCAGTTGGACAGTGGACTGTGGCTACACCTTC. Its translation is CASSWTVDCGYTF.

This clonotype was observed at least ten times. This chain connects TRBV6-1 to TRBJ1-3, with D possibly being TRBD1 (5 bases). V lost 3 bases and J lost 3, with 15 bases in between. Germline CDR1 reads MNHNS; CDR2 reads SASEGT. The CDR3 is 16 residues long. The CDR3 DNA reads as TGTGCCAGCAGTGAGTCGTCCACCAGGGTTGGAAACACCATATATTTT. Translation gives CASSESSTRVGNTIYF.

This clonotype was recorded at least ten times. J is TRBJ2-5 and V is TRBV28, with a tentative D call TRBD1 (6 bases). In germline, CDR1 is MDHEN, CDR2 SYDVKM. V lost 8 bases and J lost 2, with 15 bases in between. The CDR3 has 14 residues. As DNA, the CDR3 is TGTGCCAGCCTCAGCTGGACAGATCAAGAGACCCAGTACTTC. This translates into CASLSWTDQETQYF.

This clonotype has ten or more counts. This chain joins TRBV2 and TRBJ2-5, with D possibly TRBD1 on 6 matching bases. V gave up 4 bases and J gave up 6 bases, with 12 bases separating them. The CDR3 totals 13 residues. Germline CDR1 and CDR2: SNHLY and FYNNEI. CDR3 amino acids: CASSVGRDKTQYF. In DNA, the CDR3 is TGTGCCAGCAGTGTCGGCAGGGACAAGACCCAGTACTTC.

This clonotype has a handful of counts. CDR3 coding DNA: TGTGCCAGCTCACCACCTGGGGGGCGTATCACAGATACGCAGTATTTT. Its translation: CASSPPGGRITDTQYF. V and J are TRBV18 and TRBJ2-3, with D perhaps assigned TRBD1 or TRBD2 (6 bases each). Deletions cut 0 bases from V and 2 bases from J, with 12 bases between. Germline V lookup: CDR1 KGHSH, CDR2 LQKENI. The CDR3 is made up of 16 amino acids.

This sequence joins TRBV6-5 and TRBJ2-6; D gene ambiguous. Trimming took 2 bases from V and 1 from J, leaving 12 bases between them. Germline assignment: CDR1 MNHEY and CDR2 SVGAGI. The CDR3 runs 17 residues. CDR3 sequence reads: CASSYIDSRSGANVLTF. The DNA for the CDR3 is TGTGCCAGCAGTTACATTGACTCAAGGTCTGGGGCCAACGTCCTGACTTTC.

The DNA for the CDR3 is TGTGCCAGCAGTGAAACCAGGGTTTCTGGAAACACCATATATTTT. Its protein is CASSETRVSGNTIYF. The J gene is TRBJ1-3, the V gene TRBV2; tentatively, D is TRBD1 (5 bases). Per germline, CDR1 SNHLY and CDR2 FYNNEI. The V gene lost 2 bases and the J gene lost 1 base, with 9 bases spanning the gap. The CDR3 is 15 residues long.

There are many counts of this clonotype. The chain joins TRBV12-3 or TRBV12-4 to TRBJ2-2; a weak D match, TRBD1 (6 bases). Trimming left V 3 bases short and J 2 bases short, with 10 bases between. This CDR3 region has 15 residues. The DNA for the CDR3 is TGTGCCAGCAGTTTCCCACAGGGTAACACCGGGGAGCTGTTTTTT. Translating it yields CASSFPQGNTGELFF.

This chain joins TRBV12-5 and TRBJ2-2; D ambiguous. This CDR3 has 17 amino acids. The germline V and J ends were trimmed by 4 bases and 2 bases, with 17 bases remaining between them. CDR1 is LGHNT and CDR2 is FRNRAP in the germline V gene. DNA for the CDR3: TGTGCTAGTGGTTCTCCGTCGTCGGAACTTAACACCGGGGAGCTGTTTTTT. This translates into CASGSPSSELNTGELFF.

This clonotype was recorded many times. V usage is TRBV6-1 and J usage is TRBJ1-2; 12 bases agree with TRBD1. In germline, CDR1 is MNHNS, CDR2 SASEGT. The ends lost 6 bases at V and 6 bases at J; junction bases unmatched: 8. This CDR3 comprises 15 residues. CDR3 protein: CASREVGTGGDGYTF. In DNA form, the CDR3 reads TGTGCCAGCAGGGAGGTTGGGACAGGGGGCGATGGCTACACCTTC.

As to this clonotype: This is likely an artifact of a read error, given a far larger clone one base away. The chain employs TRBV13 and TRBJ1-1; D uncertain. The CDR3 has 14 amino acids. Deletions cut 6 bases from V and 4 bases from J, with 15 bases between. The germline V gene has CDR1 PRHDT and CDR2 FYEKMQ (reference sequence). CDR3 sequence: CASSGETVSTEAFF. The CDR3 nucleotides read TGTGCCAGCAGTGGGGAAACAGTGAGCACTGAAGCTTTCTTT.

As for this clonotype: A much larger clone is a single base away; this may be a read error. The CDR3 end shows no conserved phenylalanine or tryptophan, and so a read error is likely. The gene calls are TRBV2 and TRBJ2-2, with TRBD2 matching over 14 bases. The V gene's germline CDR1 is SNHLY and CDR2 FYNNEI. After removal of 6 bases from V and 6 bases from J, the junction contained 12 bases not matched to a gene. The CDR3 loop spans 18 amino acids. CDR3 residues: CASSLQRGLAGAPGELFS. CDR3 DNA: TGTGCCAGCAGCCTTCAAAGGGGACTAGCGGGAGCGCCCGGGGAGCTGTTTTCT.

This clonotype was found many times. The chain links TRBV2 to TRBJ2-2; D is perhaps TRBD1 or TRBD2 (5 bases each). The V and J ends lost 6 bases and 4 bases respectively, with 15 bases between them. The CDR3 contains 15 residues. The germline CDR1 and CDR2 sequences are SNHLY and FYNNEI. CDR3 in amino acids: CASRGPGTGTGELFF. The CDR3 DNA reads as TGTGCCAGCAGAGGCCCAGGGACGGGCACCGGGGAGCTGTTTTTT.

This clonotype was seen at least ten times. The chain has TRBV5-1 and TRBJ2-7; TRBD1 matches at 11 bases. CDR3 length: 15 amino acids. J lost 5 bases, V lost 4 bases, and 8 bases had no gene match. The germline V gene encodes CDR1 SGHRS and CDR2 YFSETQ. The CDR3 region has the DNA TGCGCCAGCAGCCCCTGGACAGGGGGCAGGGACGAGCAGTACTTC. Amino acids: CASSPWTGGRDEQYF.

This clonotype came up a few times. The final CDR3 position lacks the conserved phenylalanine or tryptophan, pointing to a likely read error. The rearrangement joins TRBV2 to TRBJ1-4; D gene unclear. V dropped 6 bases and J dropped 5 bases, with 16 bases sitting between them. CDR1 and CDR2 (germline): SNHLY, FYNNEI. The length of the CDR3 is 15 residues. CDR3 residues: CASSRKRSSNEKLFL. The CDR3 region has the DNA TGTGCCAGCAGCCGGAAGAGATCCAGCAATGAAAAACTGTTTCTT.

This clonotype showed up many times. The conserved phenylalanine or tryptophan normally closing the CDR3 is absent here, so this likely arose from a read error. The limits of the CDR3 on the DNA are not certain, so only TCRdb's listed CDR3 is given. The CDR3 protein is CASSWSAGHTYNEHFI. V usage is TRBV11-2 and J usage is TRBJ2-1; the D call of TRBD2 is as the table states it, not checked on the DNA. The length of the CDR3 is 16 amino acids, counting both ends. Germline CDR1 and CDR2: SGHAT and FQNNGV.

The chain is built from TRBV24-1 and TRBJ2-5; 13 nucleotides agree with TRBD2. V was pared by 4 bases and J by 5 bases, with 0 bases of the junction left unmatched. The germline gives CDR1 KGHDR, CDR2 SFDVKD. The CDR3 totals 14 residues. The CDR3 DNA reads TGTGCCACCAGTGAGGGACTAGCGGGGGAGACCCAGTACTTC. It translates to CATSEGLAGETQYF.

A few counts support this clonotype. This sequence joins TRBV7-9 and TRBJ2-2, with TRBD2 as a possible D gene (5 bases). CDR1 and CDR2 (germline): SEHNR, FQNEAQ (reference sequence). This CDR3 comprises 16 residues. V was trimmed by 5 bases and J by 7 bases, leaving 20 bases between them. The CDR3 here is CASSRTGRGRVGELFF. CDR3 nucleotides: TGTGCCAGCAGCCGCACCGGTCGAGGGCGGGTCGGGGAGCTGTTTTTT.